This T cell receptor (beta chain) was profiled in a study of blood T cell repertoires in COVID-19. Trimming pared 6 bases from V and 2 bases from J, leaving 7 bases between. The CDR3 has 13 amino acids. CDR1 is MNHEY and CDR2 is SMNVEV in the germline V gene (reference sequence). Under the authors' procedure: Reference gene primers were amplified, and this amplification served to estimate nucleated cell counts. TCRdb's copy holds only in-frame clones and misses some; the assay was immunoSEQ multiplex PCR. The V and J calls and clone size were taken over from that table, and D and trimming were inferred from the DNA. This table has 150,000 to 200,000 clones, around 87% appearing once.

Sequencing used peripheral blood. The V gene is TRBV27, the J gene TRBJ2-2; D perhaps matches TRBD1 (5 bases). The source of this sequence is a woman between 65 and 79 years old with COVID-19, enrolled during active disease. The CDR3 protein is CASRTVNTGELFF. CDR3 nucleotides: TGTGCCAGCAGGACAGTTAACACCGGGGAGCTGTTTTTT.